This passage covers 7 T cell receptor beta chains from one sample sequenced in a study of metastatic and nonmetastatic thyroid tumors. TCRdb re-called the PCR reads with MiXCR. The data hold 91,000 or so clones, with about 13% observed a single time. All patients reached thyroid surgery having received no treatment beforehand. Sample: blood. The origin of the receptors is a female donor with papillary thyroid cancer or a benign thyroid nodule (not recorded which). Some clones in this sample may be carry-over from other donors' samples.

In this sample, this clone turned up many times. The chain has TRBV7-9 and TRBJ2-3, with 9 bases fitting TRBD1. With V trimmed by 1 base and J by 4 bases, 3 bases remained unmatched. Germline loops: CDR1 SEHNR, CDR2 FQNEAQ (reference sequence). This CDR3 is built from 15 residues. The CDR3 reads CASSLGDRESDTQYF. Here the CDR3 DNA reads TGTGCCAGCAGCTTAGGGGACAGGGAATCAGATACGCAGTATTTT.

Details on this clone: A read error may explain this, as a much larger clone is one base away. The chain is built from TRBV6-2 or TRBV6-3 and TRBJ2-1; TRBD2 is a possible D gene (7 bases). Per germline, CDR1 MNHEY and CDR2 SVGEGT. Trimming took off 4 bases at V and 0 bases at J, with 13 bases between the two ends. CDR3 length: 16 amino acids. The CDR3 coding sequence is TGTGCCAGCAGTTGGGGGGGCTTGGGCTCCTACAATGAGCAGTTCTTC. This codes for CASSWGGLGSYNEQFF.

This clone has at least ten counts. This chain links TRBV11-2 with TRBJ2-2, with D tentatively TRBD2 (5 bases). The CDR3 is 15 amino acids. V gave up 3 bases and J gave up 0 bases, with 8 bases separating them. Germline CDR1 and CDR2: SGHAT and FQNNGV. In DNA, the CDR3 is TGTGCCAGCAGCTTGACCGGGACGAACACCGGGGAGCTGTTTTTT. Residues: CASSLTGTNTGELFF.

In its sample, this clone was seen a few times. The gene calls are TRBV6-1 and TRBJ2-7; 7 bases line up with TRBD2. CDR3 length equals 14 residues. Germline CDR1 reads MNHNS; CDR2 reads SASEGT. Trimming removed 7 bases from V and 5 bases from J; junction bases left unmatched: 11. This CDR3 is CASKNSRESNEQYF. For the CDR3, the DNA is TGTGCCAGCAAAAATTCGCGGGAGTCCAACGAGCAGTACTTC.

V is TRBV7-3 and J is TRBJ1-1, with TRBD1 as a possible D gene (5 bases). V was shortened by 8 bases and J by 1 base, with 11 bases between the two germline ends. The CDR3 extends over 13 amino acids. From germline, CDR1 is SGHTA and CDR2 FQGTGA. CDR3 coding DNA: TGTGCCAGCGCCTGGGGCGGGAACACTGAAGCTTTCTTT. Its protein is CASAWGGNTEAFF.

The chain joins TRBV6-5 to TRBJ2-1, with TRBD1 matching over 10 bases. The CDR3 length is 17 residues. The V gene's germline CDR1 is MNHEY and CDR2 SVGAGI. The V segment lost 5 bases and the J segment 1 base; nucleotides outside the gene matches: 8. CDR3 nucleotides: TGTGCCAGCAGTCCTGTGACAGGGGGCAGGTCCTACAATGAGCAGTTCTTC. As protein: CASSPVTGGRSYNEQFF.

This clone has a count of ten or more. The chain joins TRBV27 to TRBJ2-3; 8 bases are shared with TRBD1. The CDR3 runs to 15 residues. The germline gives CDR1 MNHEY, CDR2 SMNVEV (reference sequence). J lost 1 base, V lost 4 bases, and 4 bases had no gene match. In nucleotides, the CDR3 is TGTGCCAGCAGTTCGGACAGGGTGGGCACAGATACGCAGTATTTT. Amino acid sequence: CASSSDRVGTDTQYF.